The source of this T cell receptor (beta chain) is a study of blood T cells in healthy people across ages. General study findings and limits: Greater diversity and more naive CD4+ cells were seen in long-lived donors than in aged donors.

A note on this clonotype: Its antigen is unknown.

The J segment lost 5 bases and the V segment lost 3 bases, leaving 4 bases of the junction unmatched. This CDR3 is built from 14 residues. With a J-beta primer mix and a sample-barcoded 5' primer, a second PCR ran roughly 6 to 12 cycles. One entry per CDR3 protein, called by TCRdb with MiXCR from the 5' RACE reads. The sample consists of 1,500,000 or so distinct CDR3 sequences, approximately 59% of them appearing once. The extraction recovered at least 5 micrograms of total RNA per sample. This TCR was recovered from a young man in good health. This chain connects TRBV12-3 or TRBV12-4 to TRBJ2-1, with 7 bases aligning to TRBD2. Sequencing was performed on blood. The CDR3 is CASSFRREHNEQFF. The CDR3 region has the DNA TGTGCCAGCAGTTTCCGGCGGGAGCACAATGAGCAGTTCTTC.